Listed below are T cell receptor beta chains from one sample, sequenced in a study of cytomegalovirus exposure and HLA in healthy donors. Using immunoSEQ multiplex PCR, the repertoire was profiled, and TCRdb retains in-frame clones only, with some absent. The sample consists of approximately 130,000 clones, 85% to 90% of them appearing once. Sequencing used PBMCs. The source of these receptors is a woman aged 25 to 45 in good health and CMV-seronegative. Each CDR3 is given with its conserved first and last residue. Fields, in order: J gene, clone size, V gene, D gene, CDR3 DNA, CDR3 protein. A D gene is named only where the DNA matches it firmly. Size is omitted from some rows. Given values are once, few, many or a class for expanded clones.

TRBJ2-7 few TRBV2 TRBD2 TGTGCCAGCAGTGACCCCAGCGGGGGGGCCTACGAGCAGTACTTC CASSDPSGGAYEQYF
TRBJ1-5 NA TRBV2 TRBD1 TGTGCCAGCAGAATGACAGGGCACAATCAGCCCCAGCATTTT CASRMTGHNQPQHF
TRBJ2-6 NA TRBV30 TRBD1 TGTGCCGGCTCGACAGGGGGCCATGGGGCCAACGTCCTGACTTTC CAGSTGGHGANVLTF
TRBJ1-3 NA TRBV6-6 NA TGTGCCAGCAGGCCCCGGGCGGGCCTCTCTGGAAACACCATATATTTT CASRPRAGLSGNTIYF
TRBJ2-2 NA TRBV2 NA TGTGCCAGCAGTGAAGTCTCCACCGGGGAGCTGTTTTTT CASSEVSTGELFF
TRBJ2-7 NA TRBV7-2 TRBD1 TGTGCCAGCAGCCCCCGACAGGGGGGGAGATACGAGCAGTACTTC CASSPRQGGRYEQYF
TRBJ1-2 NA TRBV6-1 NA TGTGCACACTCAGAGGGGGTCTATGGCTACACCTTC CAHSEGVYGYTF
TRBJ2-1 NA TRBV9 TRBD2 TGTGCCAGCAGCGTAGTAGGGACTAGCGGGGGCTCCTACAATGAGCAGTTCTTC CASSVVGTSGGSYNEQFF
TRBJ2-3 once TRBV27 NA TGTGCCAGCAGTTACTGGACAGCCCAGGATACGCAGTATTTT CASSYWTAQDTQYF
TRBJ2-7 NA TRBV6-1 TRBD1 TGTGCCTCAGCCCGACAGGGCGCCGAGCAGTACTTC CASARQGAEQYF
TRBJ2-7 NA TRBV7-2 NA TGTGCCAGCAGCTTGGGGCGGGGGCGAACCTACGAGCAGTACTTC CASSLGRGRTYEQYF
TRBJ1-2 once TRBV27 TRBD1 TGTGCCAGCTCCGCCCACAGGGGGCCAAACTATGGCTACACCTTC CASSAHRGPNYGYTF
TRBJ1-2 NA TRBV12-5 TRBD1 TGTGCTAGTGGTACCCTCGGACAGGCGCCAGGCTACACCTTC CASGTLGQAPGYTF
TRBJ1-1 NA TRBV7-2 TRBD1 TGTGCCAGCAGCGTCCCCGGGACAGGGGCTGGTGAAGCTTTCTTT CASSVPGTGAGEAFF
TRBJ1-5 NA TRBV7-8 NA TGTGCCAGCAGCTTAGGGGGGGAAAGGGGTCAGCCCCAGCATTTT CASSLGGERGQPQHF
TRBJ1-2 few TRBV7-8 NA TGTGCCAGCAGCTTAGGGGCGGGCCCGTATGGCTACACCTTC CASSLGAGPYGYTF
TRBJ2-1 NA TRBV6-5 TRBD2 TGTGCCAGCAGTTACATTAGCGGGACCCAACAGTTCTTC CASSYISGTQQFF
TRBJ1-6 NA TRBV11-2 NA TGTGCCAGCAGCCAGTCGTTTCAGTCACCCCTCCACTTT CASSQSFQSPLHF
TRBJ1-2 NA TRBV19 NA TGTGCCAGTAGTTCCTCCGGCGCGGTGGTAAACTATGGCTACACCTTC CASSSSGAVVNYGYTF
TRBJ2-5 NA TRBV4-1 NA TGCGCCAGCAGCCAAGATCTTGGGACTCGACAAGAGACCCAGTACTTC CASSQDLGTRQETQYF
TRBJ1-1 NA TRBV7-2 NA TGTGCCAGCAGTTTAGGGGCAGGGAACACTGAAGCTTTCTTT CASSLGAGNTEAFF
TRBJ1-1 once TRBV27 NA TGTGCCAGCAGTCCACTGCTGAGGGGGAAGTGGAACACTGAAGCTTTCTTT CASSPLLRGKWNTEAFF
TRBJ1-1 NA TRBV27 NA TGTGCCAGCAGTCGACTTCCTATGAACACTGAAGCTTTCTTT CASSRLPMNTEAFF
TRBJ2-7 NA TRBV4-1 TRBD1 TGCGCCAGCAGCCACCCAAAGACAGGGGAAGGTCGCGAGCAGTACTTC CASSHPKTGEGREQYF
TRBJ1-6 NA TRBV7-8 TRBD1 TGTGCCAGCAGCTTATATCCCAGGGGACAGAACAATAATTCACCCCTCCACTTT CASSLYPRGQNNNSPLHF